This passage covers 2 T cell receptor beta chains from one sample sequenced in a study of T cells after posttransplantation cyclophosphamide. Sampled 1 year posttransplant, controls received myeloablative marrow transplants, methotrexate and a calcineurin inhibitor. Repertoires were generated with immunoSEQ multiplex PCR, while TCRdb's copy carries only in-frame clones and drops some. The sample comprises around 15,000 clones, around 80% of which are singletons, and roughly 2.8% rests with the top ten. The sequencing used PBMCs, collected around 64 weeks after allogeneic stem cell transplant with calcineurin inhibitor and methotrexate. Receptor source: a male patient aged 25-45 years who received an allogeneic stem cell transplant from an unrelated donor, was CMV-positive, and had acute and chronic GVHD. Some of the T cells might come from the graft donor.

The rearrangement joins TRBV19 to TRBJ2-2; 12 bases are a match to TRBD2. CDR3 length: 22 amino acids. CDR1 LNHDA and CDR2 SQIVND come from the germline V gene (reference sequence). Unmatched junction bases numbered 21, after V lost 5 bases and J lost 2 bases. Here the CDR3 reads CASSGTGSFVETSGSNTGELFF. The CDR3 nucleotides read TGTGCCAGTAGTGGGACAGGGAGCTTTGTGGAGACTAGCGGGAGCAACACCGGGGAGCTGTTTTTT.

The chain recombines TRBV5-1 with TRBJ2-5; D is perhaps TRBD1 (5 bases). Trimming stripped 0 bases from V and 2 bases from J, with 11 bases between. The CDR3 has 15 residues. Germline V lookup: CDR1 SGHRS, CDR2 YFSETQ. This chain's CDR3 is CASSLAQGRQETQYF. DNA for the CDR3: TGCGCCAGCAGCTTGGCCCAGGGCCGGCAAGAGACCCAGTACTTC.